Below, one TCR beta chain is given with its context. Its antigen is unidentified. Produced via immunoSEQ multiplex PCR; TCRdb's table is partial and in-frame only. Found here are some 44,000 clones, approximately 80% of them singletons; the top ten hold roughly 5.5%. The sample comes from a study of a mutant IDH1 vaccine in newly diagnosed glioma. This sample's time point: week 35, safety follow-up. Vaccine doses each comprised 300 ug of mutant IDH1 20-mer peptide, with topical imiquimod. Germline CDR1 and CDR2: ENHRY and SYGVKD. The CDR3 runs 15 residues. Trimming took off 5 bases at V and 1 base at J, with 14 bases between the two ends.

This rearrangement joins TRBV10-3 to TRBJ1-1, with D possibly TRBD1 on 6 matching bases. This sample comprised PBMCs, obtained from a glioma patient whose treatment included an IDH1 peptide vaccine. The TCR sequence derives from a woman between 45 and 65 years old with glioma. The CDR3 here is CAISPKGQTNTEAFF. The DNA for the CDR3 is TGTGCCATCAGTCCGAAAGGACAGACGAACACTGAAGCTTTCTTT.